Listed here are 9 T cell receptor beta chains from one sample, sequenced in a study of T cell repertoires in cytomegalovirus infection. Using its own MiXCR run on the reads, TCRdb lists one record per CDR3 protein. Seen here are approximately 270,000 distinct CDR3 sequences, approximately 22% observed once, and the top ten hold approximately 19%. Their antigen targets remain unknown. This material consisted of cultured PBMCs, taken from culture after CMV antigen stimulation. These receptor sequences come from a human donor in good health (CMV status not recorded). Some clones in this sample may be carry-over from other donors' samples.

This clonotype was seen ten or more times. The rearrangement links TRBV12-3 or TRBV12-4 to TRBJ2-1, with 9 bases identical to TRBD2. The CDR3 runs to 14 residues. Germline trimming cut 2 bases from V and 7 bases from J; bases unmatched to any gene: 3. This CDR3 reads CASSLQLAGNEQFF. The CDR3 DNA is TGTGCCAGCAGTTTACAGCTAGCGGGAAATGAGCAGTTCTTC.

In this sample, this clonotype turned up many times. V and J are TRBV7-2 and TRBJ2-7, with D tentatively TRBD1 (6 bases). The germline gives CDR1 SGHTA, CDR2 FQGNSA. Between the trimmed V and J ends, which lost 4 bases and 5 bases, there was a span of 15 bases. CDR3 length: 14 residues. The DNA of the CDR3 is TGTGCCAGCAGCTCTTACAGGGTGGAAGACGAGCAGTACTTC. This gives the protein CASSSYRVEDEQYF.

The chain joins TRBV12-3 or TRBV12-4 to TRBJ2-2; D not resolved. The CDR3 sequence is 13 residues long. The germline V and J ends were trimmed by 6 bases and 3 bases, with 8 bases remaining between them. This CDR3 reads CASSPIDTGELFF. As DNA, the CDR3 is TGTGCCAGCAGCCCGATCGACACCGGGGAGCTGTTTTTT.

The CDR3 DNA sequence: TGCAGCGCTACAGGGGGCGGAGGGGAGACCCAGTACTTC. Translating gives CSATGGGGETQYF. The genes are TRBV29-1 and TRBJ2-5; TRBD1 matches 9 bases. The J segment lost 5 bases and the V segment lost 7 bases, leaving 8 bases of the junction unmatched. CDR1 is SQVTM, CDR2 ANQGSEA, per germline. This CDR3 region has 13 residues.

This clonotype occurred a few times. This chain connects TRBV24-1 to TRBJ2-1, with D possibly matching TRBD2 (6 bases). Germline CDR1 is KGHDR and CDR2 is SFDVKD. This CDR3 contains 16 residues. The ends were cut back, 4 bases at V and 5 bases at J, with 17 bases in the middle. In nucleotides, the CDR3 is TGTGCCACCAGTGACCCGACTAGATTTAGGAACAATGAGCAGTTCTTC. Translated: CATSDPTRFRNNEQFF.

This clonotype was seen once. The rearrangement uses TRBV30 and TRBJ1-1; tentatively, D is TRBD1 (5 bases). Between the trimmed V and J ends, which lost 0 bases and 8 bases, there was a span of 10 bases. Germline V CDR1 and CDR2: GTSNPN, SVGIG (reference sequence). The CDR3 is 12 residues long. This chain's CDR3 is CAWSVGTGEAFF. CDR3 sequence (DNA): TGTGCCTGGAGTGTCGGAACAGGAGAAGCTTTCTTT.

The table lists this clonotype with many counts. This chain links TRBV20-1 with TRBJ2-7; no reliable D call. The V end lost 5 bases, the J end lost 0 bases, and 14 bases lay between the germline ends. The CDR3 spans 14 residues. Germline V gives CDR1 DFQATT, CDR2 SNEGSKA (reference sequence). The CDR3 DNA reads TGCAGTGCTTCCCGTCTAGGCCTCTCCTACGAGCAGTACTTC. Amino acids: CSASRLGLSYEQYF.

This chain connects TRBV18 to TRBJ1-1; the D is unclear. Trimming stripped 2 bases from V and 6 bases from J, with 10 bases between. The V gene's germline CDR1 is KGHSH and CDR2 LQKENI. The CDR3 consists of 13 residues. For the CDR3, the DNA is TGTGCCAGCTCACCAGAGATAAGGGCTGAAGCTTTCTTT. Amino acid sequence: CASSPEIRAEAFF.

This clonotype appeared a few times. V usage is TRBV4-2 and J usage is TRBJ2-5, with D possibly matching TRBD1 (5 bases). The CDR3 runs 14 residues. CDR1 LGHNA and CDR2 YNFKEQ come from the germline V gene. Trimming left V 1 base short and J 3 bases short, with 9 bases between. The CDR3 is CASSQVGAEETQYF. As DNA, the CDR3 is TGTGCCAGCAGCCAAGTTGGGGCGGAAGAGACCCAGTACTTC.